One and the same sample provided the 21 T cell receptor beta chains below, sequenced in a study of OX40 agonist ivuxolimab in advanced cancers. TCRdb's copy holds only in-frame clones and misses some; the assay was immunoSEQ multiplex PCR. The sample has roughly 92,000 clones; 70% to 85% are singletons. The sample consisted of CD4+ or CD8+ T cells sorted from blood, taken in a trial of the OX40 agonist ivuxolimab. All receptors come from an adult with an advanced solid tumor such as melanoma, head and neck, liver or kidney cancer.

The rearrangement joins TRBV18 to TRBJ1-6; D call uncertain. Germline V gives CDR1 KGHSH, CDR2 LQKENI. The CDR3 spans 14 residues. V dropped 3 bases and J dropped 9 bases, with 12 bases sitting between them. The CDR3 spells CASSPEGGGSPLHF. The CDR3 nucleotides read TGTGCCAGCTCACCTGAGGGAGGAGGTTCACCCCTCCACTTT.

The V and J genes are TRBV7-2 and TRBJ2-2; D is uncertain. Trimming left V 6 bases short and J 2 bases short, with 4 bases between. The CDR3 is 12 residues long. Germline-derived CDR1 and CDR2 are SGHTA and FQGNSA. In nucleotides, the CDR3 is TGTGCCAGCAGGCACAACACCGGGGAGCTGTTTTTT. This sequence encodes CASRHNTGELFF.

V and J are TRBV27 and TRBJ1-2; 9 bases line up with TRBD1. Germline V CDR1 and CDR2: MNHEY, SMNVEV (reference sequence). Trimming removed 4 bases from V and 4 bases from J; junction bases left unmatched: 4. The CDR3 runs to 14 residues. CDR3 bases: TGTGCCAGCAGTTCCTCGGACAGGGGCTATGGCTACACCTTC. It is translated as CASSSSDRGYGYTF.

The chain employs TRBV9 and TRBJ2-3; D may be TRBD1 (5 bases). Germline V CDR1 and CDR2: SGDLS, YYNGEE. Trimming took 3 bases from V and 5 from J, leaving 19 bases between them. The CDR3 runs 16 residues. The CDR3 nucleotides are TGTGCCAGCAGCGCCCAGGACATTCTACTGGAAGATACGCAGTATTTT. This sequence encodes CASSAQDILLEDTQYF.

DNA of the CDR3: TGTGCCACCAGCAGGGCTCGACAGGGGATCACCGGGGAGCTGTTTTTT. This gives the protein CATSRARQGITGELFF. V gene TRBV15 combines with J gene TRBJ2-2; TRBD1 matches 8 bases. The CDR3 contains 16 residues. Looked up from germline, CDR1 is LNHNV and CDR2 is YYDKDF (reference sequence). Trimming cost V 3 bases and J 4 bases; bases outside gene matches: 7. The full variable domain, completed using reference TRBV15 and TRBJ2-2, is DAMVIQNPRYQVTQFGKPVTLSCSQTLNHNVMYWYQQKSSQAPKLLFHYYDKDFNNEADTPDNFQSRRPNTSFCFLDIRSPGLGDTAMYLCATSRARQGITGELFFGEGSRLTVL.

This clone was seen only once. This rearrangement joins TRBV6-6 to TRBJ2-7; no definite D call. The CDR3 runs 14 residues. Trimming shortened V by 6 bases and J by 1 base, and 13 bases separated the two germline ends. Germline V lookup: CDR1 MNHNY, CDR2 SVGAGI (reference sequence). The CDR3 region is CASRLFQDSYEQYF. CDR3 DNA sequence: TGTGCCAGCAGGCTCTTCCAGGATTCCTACGAGCAGTACTTC.

The V gene is TRBV6-1, the J gene TRBJ1-1; possible D gene TRBD1, 6 bases. The CDR3 covers 14 residues. Per germline, CDR1 MNHNS and CDR2 SASEGT. The ends were cut back, 4 bases at V and 2 bases at J, with 11 bases in the middle. The CDR3 DNA sequence: TGTGCCAGCAGTGGCCAGGGGATCAACACTGAAGCTTTCTTT. This gives the protein CASSGQGINTEAFF.

The sample holds a few counts of this clone. The DNA for the CDR3 is TGCGCCAGCAGCGTGATGAGCGGGGGGATCTACGAGCAGTACTTC. Its protein is CASSVMSGGIYEQYF. This sequence joins TRBV5-1 and TRBJ2-7; 9 bases are a match to TRBD2. V gave up 4 bases and J gave up 3 bases; unmatched junction bases: 8. Per germline, CDR1 SGHRS and CDR2 YFSETQ. The CDR3 is 15 residues long.

This CDR3 is CASSLVVGGNQPQHF. CDR3 bases: TGTGCCAGCAGCTTAGTCGTGGGGGGTAATCAGCCCCAGCATTTT. The chain combines TRBV7-2 with TRBJ1-5; perhaps TRBD1 as D (5 bases). The CDR3 has 15 amino acids. Germline CDR1 reads SGHTA; CDR2 reads FQGNSA. With 1 base removed from V and 4 bases from J, the gap between germline ends came to 11 bases.

This chain uses TRBV11-2 with TRBJ2-3, with 14 nucleotides matching TRBD2. The CDR3 has 18 amino acids. With 3 bases clipped from V and 2 bases from J, the junction kept 7 bases outside the gene matches. The V gene's germline CDR1 is SGHAT and CDR2 FQNNGV. The DNA of the CDR3 is TGTGCCAGCAGCTTGGGACTAGCGGGGGCCTACTACACAGATACGCAGTATTTT. Translation: CASSLGLAGAYYTDTQYF.

The V call is TRBV7-8, the J call TRBJ1-2; 9 bases line up with TRBD1. The CDR3 runs to 14 residues. Germline values: CDR1 SGHVS, CDR2 FQNEAQ. With V trimmed by 1 base and J by 6 bases, 3 bases remained unmatched. CDR3 DNA: TGTGCCAGCAGCTTAGTGGGACAGGGAAATGGCTACACCTTC. Protein product: CASSLVGQGNGYTF.

This chain uses TRBV21-1 with TRBJ1-2. TRBV21-1 is a pseudogene segment. This CDR3 is built from 13 residues. CDR3 residues: CASSKTGNYGYTF. In nucleotides, the CDR3 is TGTGCCAGCAGCAAAACCGGGAACTATGGCTACACCTTC.

The DNA of the CDR3 is TGTGCCAGCAGCTTCCCGAATAAAGAGACCCAGTACTTC. Translating it yields CASSFPNKETQYF. The chain couples TRBV7-9 to TRBJ2-5; no clear D gene. The CDR3 sequence is 13 residues long. The V gene lost 3 bases and the J gene lost 3 bases, with 8 bases spanning the gap. Germline values: CDR1 SEHNR, CDR2 FQNEAQ (reference sequence).

This chain uses TRBV21-1 with TRBJ1-2. TRBV21-1 is assigned pseudogene status. The CDR3 spans 17 residues. The CDR3 spells CASSKGGGRLANYGYTF. The CDR3 DNA reads TGTGCCAGCAGCAAAGGGGGGGGTAGACTAGCTAACTATGGCTACACCTTC.

The chain has TRBV10-3 and TRBJ2-1; 11 bases line up with TRBD2. Germline V gives CDR1 ENHRY, CDR2 SYGVKD. V dropped 7 bases and J dropped 5; count of bases not matched to a gene: 7. The CDR3 spans 15 residues. The CDR3 bases are TGTGCCATCAAAATGACTAGCGGGATTAACAATGAGCAGTTCTTC. This sequence encodes CAIKMTSGINNEQFF.

The genes are TRBV6-6 and TRBJ1-2; TRBD1 might be the D (6 bases). This CDR3 is 13 amino acids long. Trimming removed 6 bases at V and 2 bases at J, with 10 bases between. Germline V gene sequence: CDR1 MNHNY, CDR2 SVGAGI (reference sequence). CDR3 sequence reads: CASSSGQNYGYTF. In nucleotides, the CDR3 is TGTGCCAGCAGCTCCGGACAGAACTATGGCTACACCTTC.

The CDR3 is CASSIDRGRGGTDTQYF. The CDR3 region has the DNA TGTGCCAGTAGTATAGATAGGGGCAGGGGAGGCACAGATACGCAGTATTTT. The chain links TRBV19 to TRBJ2-3; D perhaps matches TRBD1 (6 bases). Trimming removed 0 bases from V and 1 base from J, with 14 bases in between. The length of the CDR3 is 17 residues. Germline assignment: CDR1 LNHDA and CDR2 SQIVND (reference sequence).

This chain links TRBV9 with TRBJ1-6, with a weak D call TRBD1 (6 bases). V dropped 2 bases and J dropped 12 bases, with 21 bases sitting between them. CDR3 size: 16 residues. Germline V gene data show CDR1 as SGDLS and CDR2 as YYNGEE. As DNA, the CDR3 is TGTGCCAGCAGCGTTGACAGGAGCCTAAGTGTGGGACCCCTCCACTTT. Translated, it gives CASSVDRSLSVGPLHF. The complete variable domain, with remaining parts taken from reference TRBV9 and TRBJ1-6, reads DSGVTQTPKHLITATGQRVTLRCSPRSGDLSVYWYQQSLDQGLQFLIQYYNGEERAKGNILERFSAQQFPDLHSELNLSSLELGDSALYFCASSVDRSLSVGPLHFGNGTRLTVT.

The chain uses TRBV29-1 and TRBJ1-2; TRBD1 aligns across 9 bases. Germline V gene lookup returns CDR1 SQVTM and CDR2 ANQGSEA. There are 12 residues in the CDR3. After removal of 8 bases from V and 6 bases from J, the junction contained 7 bases not matched to a gene. The CDR3 DNA is TGCAGCTCCAGACAGGGGGTGGATGGCTACACCTTC. Translating it yields CSSRQGVDGYTF.

V gene TRBV11-3 combines with J gene TRBJ2-5; no reliable D call. This CDR3 is 13 amino acids long. Germline values: CDR1 SGHNT, CDR2 YENEEA. Trimming stripped 2 bases from V and 1 base from J, with 5 bases between. The DNA for the CDR3 is TGTGCCAGCAGCTTAAACAGCCAAGAGACCCAGTACTTC. This gives the protein CASSLNSQETQYF.

This chain connects TRBV27 to TRBJ2-7; maybe TRBD1 (5 bases). Per the germline V gene, CDR1 is MNHEY and CDR2 is SMNVEV (reference sequence). The CDR3 runs to 13 residues. Trimming removed 6 bases from V and 4 bases from J, with 13 bases in between. CDR3 loop: CASRQQVQYEQYF. CDR3 nucleotide sequence: TGTGCCAGCAGGCAACAGGTACAGTACGAGCAGTACTTC.